Presented here are 17 T cell receptor beta chains from one specimen sequenced in a study of OX40 agonist ivuxolimab in advanced cancers. Library method: the immunoSEQ multiplex PCR assay. The source is immuneACCESS, and TCRdb retained only in-frame sequences with V and J called. Part of the clones is not carried over; for the studies checked, unresolved V genes explain less than half of this, and the remainder is unexplained. This sample is represented by more than 20,000 clones; 88% of them were singletons. Roughly 10% of the sample is in the top ten clones. The source was CD4+ or CD8+ T cells sorted from blood, collected in a trial of the OX40 agonist ivuxolimab. The receptors shown here come from an adult with an advanced solid tumor such as melanoma, head and neck, liver or kidney cancer.

J is TRBJ2-1 and V is TRBV13; 13 bases align to TRBD2. The CDR3 covers 16 residues. J gave up 7 bases and V 5 bases, and 8 bases lay outside the gene matches. Germline loops: CDR1 PRHDT, CDR2 FYEKMQ (reference sequence). CDR3 sequence (DNA): TGTGCCAGCAGCGTTACTCCGGGACTAGCGGGAAATGAGCAGTTCTTC. Protein: CASSVTPGLAGNEQFF.

This rearrangement joins TRBV11-1 to TRBJ2-5, with D possibly called TRBD1 or TRBD2 (5 bases each). The better agreement between TRBJ2-7 and the DNA end casts doubt on the J call. The CDR3 has 14 amino acids. CDR1 and CDR2 from the germline V gene are SGHAT and FQDESV (reference sequence). The DNA for the CDR3 is TGTGCCAGCAGCTTCGGGGACGCCAACTACGAGCAGTACTTC. It encodes CASSFGDANYEQYF.

The rearrangement uses TRBV4-1 and TRBJ1-5; D is unclear. Germline V gives CDR1 MGHRA, CDR2 YSYEKL. V lost 1 base to trimming and J lost 6 bases, with 7 bases between them. The CDR3 sequence is 13 residues long. The CDR3 DNA reads as TGCGCCAGCAGCCAAGTACCCCCTCAGCCCCAGCATTTT. Translation: CASSQVPPQPQHF.

This clone showed up just a few times. The J gene is TRBJ2-1, the V gene TRBV5-1; 8 positions agree with TRBD2. Per germline, CDR1 SGHRS and CDR2 YFSETQ. With V trimmed by 0 bases and J by 8 bases, 7 bases remained unmatched. This CDR3 is 15 amino acids long. CDR3 DNA sequence: TGCGCCAGCAGCTTGGAGGGACTAGATCTCGATGAGCAGTTCTTC. It is translated as CASSLEGLDLDEQFF.

The chain links TRBV5-1 to TRBJ2-7, with no clear D. Germline values: CDR1 SGHRS, CDR2 YFSETQ. Trimming took 0 bases from V and 5 from J, leaving 9 bases between them. The CDR3 runs 13 residues. CDR3 bases: TGCGCCAGCAGCTTGGGTCGGCTCGACGAGCAGTACTTC. The encoded protein is CASSLGRLDEQYF.

J is TRBJ1-2 and V is TRBV29-1; 7 nucleotides align to TRBD1. Germline values: CDR1 SQVTM, CDR2 ANQGSEA. After removal of 1 base from V and 4 bases from J, the junction contained 9 bases not matched to a gene. The CDR3 extends over 15 amino acids. The CDR3 sequence is CSVEAWEGAAYGYTF. The CDR3 DNA reads TGCAGCGTTGAAGCCTGGGAGGGGGCCGCCTATGGCTACACCTTC.

In its sample, this clone was seen a few times. This chain uses TRBV12-5 with TRBJ1-1; D not certain. Germline V lookup: CDR1 LGHNT, CDR2 FRNRAP. The CDR3 contains 14 residues. V was shortened by 7 bases and J by 1 base, with 13 bases between the two germline ends. In nucleotides, the CDR3 is TGTGCTAGTGCCCCTCCCTCAAGGAACACTGAAGCTTTCTTT. Its translation is CASAPPSRNTEAFF.

The chain carries TRBV28 and TRBJ2-1, with D maybe TRBD2 (7 bases). There are 13 residues in the CDR3. CDR1 MDHEN and CDR2 SYDVKM come from the germline V gene. V lost 3 bases to trimming and J lost 8 bases, with 11 bases between them. CDR3 amino acids: CASSLGGRYEQFF. For the CDR3, the DNA is TGTGCCAGCAGTTTGGGGGGGCGCTATGAGCAGTTCTTC.

J is TRBJ2-7 and V is TRBV7-9, with a weak D call TRBD2 (5 bases). The CDR3 totals 18 residues. Germline CDR1 reads SEHNR; CDR2 reads FQNEAQ (reference sequence). V was trimmed by 5 bases and J by 2 bases, leaving 25 bases between them. CDR3: CASSPDPSVRTLTYEQYF. CDR3 nucleotide sequence: TGTGCCAGCAGCCCGGACCCCTCGGTCAGGACTTTAACCTACGAGCAGTACTTC.

V and J are TRBV4-1 and TRBJ2-1, with 10 bases matching TRBD2. V shed 0 bases and J 5 bases; nucleotides not matched to a gene: 10. The germline V gene has CDR1 MGHRA and CDR2 YSYEKL. The CDR3 is made up of 18 amino acids. The CDR3 spells CASSQDLLAGFRNNEQFF. The CDR3 bases are TGCGCCAGCAGCCAAGATTTACTAGCGGGATTTCGAAACAATGAGCAGTTCTTC.

The J gene is TRBJ2-2, the V gene TRBV2, with 7 bases identical to TRBD2. The CDR3 covers 16 residues. V lost 1 base, J lost 4 bases, and 6 bases stayed unmatched. Germline V gene sequence: CDR1 SNHLY, CDR2 FYNNEI. In DNA, the CDR3 is TGTGCCAGCAGTGAAGGGAGGGAGGGGAGCACCGGGGAGCTGTTTTTT. As protein: CASSEGREGSTGELFF.

The chain joins TRBV6-6 to TRBJ1-2; TRBD1 matches at 7 bases. Germline CDR1 MNHNY, CDR2 SVGAGI (reference sequence). V lost 6 bases to trimming and J lost 1 base; unmatched junction nucleotides: 5. The CDR3 spans 14 residues. The CDR3 is CASRWQGGNYGYTF. The CDR3 DNA follows: TGTGCCAGCAGGTGGCAGGGGGGTAACTATGGCTACACCTTC.

The chain employs TRBV9 and TRBJ2-2; possible D gene TRBD2, 5 bases. CDR1 is SGDLS, CDR2 YYNGEE, per germline. This CDR3 spans 12 amino acids. V was cut by 4 bases and J by 9 bases, with 10 bases left in between. The CDR3 DNA follows: TGTGCCAGCAGCCCCACGGGGTGGGAGCTGTTTTTT. Residues: CASSPTGWELFF.

The chain has TRBV19 and TRBJ1-2; the D gene is possibly TRBD1 (6 bases). The CDR3 has 14 amino acids. V lost 7 bases and J 4 bases, leaving 16 bases between the germline ends. Per the germline V gene, CDR1 is LNHDA and CDR2 is SQIVND (reference sequence). The DNA for the CDR3 is TGTGCCAGTACCCTCGGGGGGGCGGGCTATGGCTACACCTTC. As protein: CASTLGGAGYGYTF.

The chain couples TRBV27 to TRBJ2-7; 10 nucleotides agree with TRBD1. The ends lost 8 bases at V and 3 bases at J; junction bases unmatched: 13. Looked up from germline, CDR1 is MNHEY and CDR2 is SMNVEV (reference sequence). The CDR3 length is 16 residues. Here the CDR3 DNA reads TGTGCCAGCGAGTGGGTGTCCGGGACAGGGGTCTACGAGCAGTACTTC. Protein sequence: CASEWVSGTGVYEQYF.

This chain links TRBV6-5 with TRBJ2-5; 7 bases line up with TRBD1. The ends lost 4 bases at V and 5 bases at J; junction bases unmatched: 4. Germline-derived CDR1 and CDR2 are MNHEY and SVGAGI. The CDR3 is made up of 13 amino acids. In DNA, the CDR3 is TGTGCCAGCAGTTGGACAGGTTTCGAGACCCAGTACTTC. Translating it yields CASSWTGFETQYF.

This chain connects TRBV11-2 to TRBJ2-1; the D call may be TRBD1 or TRBD2 (5 bases each). The CDR3 runs 15 residues. V was pared by 4 bases and J by 4 bases, with 14 bases between. Germline V gene lookup returns CDR1 SGHAT and CDR2 FQNNGV. The CDR3 here is CASSYRAGAYNEQFF. CDR3 nucleotide sequence: TGTGCCAGCAGCTACCGGGCCGGGGCTTACAATGAGCAGTTCTTC.